This T cell receptor (beta chain) was recorded in a study of blood T cell repertoires in COVID-19. Study context: Italy, Spain and the United States were the sources of the convalescent and acute COVID-19 samples. Nucleic acid was either cDNA or gDNA, and it came from T cells, B-cell-depleted T cells, or PBMCs.

The CDR3 is 16 residues long. The germline CDR1 and CDR2 sequences are SGHDT and YYEEEE. The ends lost 1 base at V and 3 bases at J; junction bases unmatched: 10. Sequencing used immunoSEQ multiplex PCR; TCRdb keeps in-frame clones, though not all of them. The repertoire has about 160,000 clones, around 82% of them found once; the top ten carry about a sixth. This clone was counted a single time. The sequence derives from a man between 60 and 75 years old who had recovered from COVID-19. The gene calls are TRBV5-6 and TRBJ2-7, with 7 bases matching TRBD1. The specimen was PBMCs or T cells enriched from blood (not recorded which). CDR3 bases: TGTGCCAGCAGCTTGTCGACAGGGATGTACGACTACGAGCAGTACTTC. It yields the protein CASSLSTGMYDYEQYF.